This TCR beta chain is drawn from a study of shared clonotypes between healthy human individuals. Broader study findings: Sequencing depth was expected to influence donor clonotype sharing. Rarefaction indicated that sorted-subset sequencing remained incomplete although depth was large.

Using immunoSEQ multiplex PCR, the repertoire was profiled, and TCRdb retains in-frame clones only, with some absent. The table shows fewer than 850,000 clones, with 95% to 97% occurring only once. This clone appeared once. Its specificity is not known. CD45RO-negative CD8 cells positively selected for CCR7 made up the naive population, which excluded terminally differentiated effector memory CD45RA+ cells. Recent vaccinations or acute infections were absent in the healthy HIV-negative adult donors. Sequences were obtained from naive CD8+ T cells sorted from blood. The source of this sequence is a man aged 25-40 years in good health.

The CDR3 spells CASSLGTSGSSETQYF. DNA of the CDR3: TGTGCCAGCAGCTTAGGAACTAGCGGGAGTTCAGAGACCCAGTACTTC. The chain combines TRBV7-9 with TRBJ2-5, with TRBD2 matching over 11 bases. Germline CDR1 SEHNR, CDR2 FQNEAQ (reference sequence). The CDR3 is made up of 16 amino acids. V trimming: 1 base; J trimming: 4 bases; junction bases outside the gene matches: 5.